This T cell receptor beta chain was sequenced during a study of cytomegalovirus exposure and HLA in healthy donors. Broader study findings: TRBV6-2, TRBV6-3 and some other V segments were excluded as indistinguishable. Presence/absence analysis assumed near-uniform sequencing depth across donors.

Trimming removed 4 bases from V and 10 bases from J; junction bases left unmatched: 21. Per the germline V gene, CDR1 is SGHNT and CDR2 is YYREEE (reference sequence). This CDR3 has 18 residues. Whereas donors were nominally healthy upon sampling, unrecorded immune exposures were probable. Researchers ran the PCR with 60 Vbeta and 13 Jbeta primers. Sequencing was performed with immunoSEQ multiplex PCR; in TCRdb, only in-frame clones are kept and a portion is missing. The sample shows 150,000 to 200,000 clones, about 84% of them seen only once. Turning to this clone: As yet, its antigen is unknown.

The TCR sequence derives from a man between 18 and 35 years old in good health and CMV-seronegative. The chain carries TRBV5-4 and TRBJ2-1; TRBD1 matches 9 bases. Specimen: PBMCs. The CDR3: CASSGGVPGQGSLGEQFF. The CDR3 coding sequence is TGTGCCAGCAGCGGGGGCGTCCCGGGACAGGGTTCGTTGGGGGAGCAGTTCTTC.